This TCR beta chain was identified in a study of blood T cell repertoires in COVID-19. Across the study: The United States, Italy and Spain were the sources of the acute and convalescent COVID-19 samples. Sources were T cells, B-cell-depleted T cells, or PBMCs; the material itself was cDNA or gDNA.

The V end lost 4 bases, the J end lost 3 bases, and 13 bases lay between the germline ends. This CDR3 is 15 amino acids long. Germline V CDR1 and CDR2: MNHEY, SVGEGT. Per the original methods: Nucleated cell counts were estimated from reference gene primer amplification. Clones were sequenced by immunoSEQ multiplex PCR, and TCRdb holds only the in-frame ones, with some missing. V and J calls and clone size are those listed in that table; D and trimming were worked out from the DNA. The table shows 160,000 or so clones, with about 87% occurring only once. The TCR sequence derives from a woman aged 50 to 60 with acute or convalescent COVID-19. The chain has TRBV6-2 or TRBV6-3 and TRBJ1-5, with a weak D call TRBD1 (5 bases). The sequencing input was peripheral blood. The CDR3 loop reads CASSLRQGDNQPQHF. In nucleotides, the CDR3 is TGTGCCAGCAGTTTAAGGCAGGGCGACAATCAGCCCCAGCATTTT.